These 9 T cell receptor beta chains were all obtained from the same sample, sequenced in a study of T cell responses to AZD1222 COVID-19 vaccine. Assay used: immunoSEQ multiplex PCR; TCRdb lists only in-frame clones, some missing. The table lists 13,000 or so clones, 70% to 85% of them singletons, with 30% to 40% in the top ten. Sequenced here: peripheral blood, sampled 28 days after the second AZD1222 dose. Every receptor here comes from an adult who received the AZD1222 COVID-19 vaccine.

The table lists this clone with a count of one. The chain's CDR3 is CASSRAFGTTNTGELFF. The CDR3 DNA reads TGTGCCAGCAGCCGGGCGTTTGGGACAACGAACACCGGGGAGCTGTTTTTT. V and J are TRBV5-4 and TRBJ2-2; possibly TRBD1 for D (6 bases). V lost 4 bases and J 0 bases, leaving 16 bases between the germline ends. Looked up from germline, CDR1 is SGHNT and CDR2 is YYREEE (reference sequence). This CDR3 contains 17 residues.

The CDR3 region has the DNA TGTGCCAGCAGGCTGTCAGGGGGCGCCGGCGAGCAGTACTTC. Protein: CASRLSGGAGEQYF. This sequence joins TRBV7-9 and TRBJ2-7; the match to TRBD1 covers 8 bases. Germline V gene lookup returns CDR1 SEHNR and CDR2 FQNEAQ (reference sequence). V shed 6 bases, J shed 6 bases, and the junction held 10 bases outside the gene matches. The CDR3 length is 14 residues.

The chain recombines TRBV5-1 with TRBJ1-1; 7 bases line up with TRBD1. Germline trimming cut 4 bases from V and 2 bases from J; bases unmatched to any gene: 8. The CDR3 is 15 residues long. Germline V gene data show CDR1 as SGHRS and CDR2 as YFSETQ. The CDR3 here is CASSLSGGINTEAFF. The DNA for the CDR3 is TGCGCCAGCAGCCTCTCAGGGGGAATTAACACTGAAGCTTTCTTT.

CDR3 sequence: CASSYLGLSSPLHF. For the CDR3, the DNA is TGTGCCAGCAGTTACTTAGGGTTAAGTTCACCCCTCCACTTT. The rearrangement uses TRBV6-5 and TRBJ1-6; D unresolved. Trimming stripped 1 base from V and 9 bases from J, with 10 bases between. The CDR3 sequence is 14 residues long. Germline V gene data show CDR1 as MNHEY and CDR2 as SVGAGI.

This clone was counted a few times. The chain uses TRBV6-1 and TRBJ2-7; 7 bases align to TRBD1. This CDR3 spans 15 amino acids. Germline CDR1 reads MNHNS; CDR2 reads SASEGT. With V trimmed by 2 bases and J by 1 base, 5 bases remained unmatched. The CDR3 sequence is CASSEPPDRSYEQYF. In DNA form, the CDR3 reads TGTGCCAGCAGTGAACCACCGGACAGGTCCTACGAGCAGTACTTC.

The gene calls are TRBV6-5 and TRBJ2-2, with a possible D match to TRBD1 (5 bases). The V end was cut by 2 bases, the J end by 0 bases, with 10 bases between. The CDR3 totals 16 residues. Germline V gene sequence: CDR1 MNHEY, CDR2 SVGAGI. CDR3 coding DNA: TGTGCCAGCAGTTACAAAGGGGCCCCGAACACCGGGGAGCTGTTTTTT. Protein sequence: CASSYKGAPNTGELFF.

J is TRBJ2-2 and V is TRBV30; the D gene is possibly TRBD2 (6 bases). Trimming shortened V by 3 bases and J by 3 bases, and 14 bases separated the two germline ends. Germline CDR1 GTSNPN, CDR2 SVGIG (reference sequence). This CDR3 comprises 15 residues. The CDR3 region is CAWSHTGVDTGELFF. CDR3 bases: TGTGCCTGGAGCCACACGGGGGTCGACACCGGGGAGCTGTTTTTT.

The rearrangement uses TRBV28 and TRBJ2-7, with a weak D call TRBD1 (6 bases). There are 13 residues in the CDR3. The ends were cut back, 8 bases at V and 2 bases at J, with 13 bases in the middle. The germline CDR1 and CDR2 sequences are MDHEN and SYDVKM. CDR3 protein: CASGTQSPYEQYF. The CDR3 DNA follows: TGTGCCAGCGGGACACAGAGTCCCTACGAGCAGTACTTC.

The chain links TRBV7-9 to TRBJ2-3; 10 positions match TRBD2. J lost 5 bases, V lost 0 bases, and 14 bases had no gene match. Germline-derived CDR1 and CDR2 are SEHNR and FQNEAQ (reference sequence). The CDR3 sequence is 19 residues long. CDR3 protein: CASSLALGAGGIHRDTQYF. CDR3 DNA sequence: TGTGCCAGCAGCTTAGCGCTTGGAGCGGGGGGGATCCACAGAGATACGCAGTATTTT.